A selection of T cell receptor beta chains follows, all from one sample in a study of blood T cells in healthy people across ages. TCRdb re-derived calls from the 5' RACE reads in MiXCR, one entry per CDR3 protein. The sample comprises some 1.4 million distinct CDR3 sequences, around 42% of which are singletons, and less than 8% rests with the top ten. Sequencing input: blood. These receptor sequences come from a woman under 30 in good health. CDR3s include the opening cysteine and the closing phenylalanine or tryptophan. Each record gives: V gene, D gene, clone size, J gene, CDR3 protein, CDR3 DNA. D genes are given only for firm matches. Clone size is stated in some rows and not others, as once, few, many or a class when expanded.

TRBV7-2	NA	few	TRBJ2-5	CASTPGNPPGTQYF	TGTGCCAGCACCCCGGGAAACCCTCCGGGGACCCAGTACTTC
TRBV5-5	TRBD1	few	TRBJ1-2	CASSPTGGDYGYTF	TGTGCCAGCAGCCCGACAGGGGGGGACTATGGCTACACCTTC
TRBV2	TRBD1	NA	TRBJ2-5	CASSETGVYQETQYF	TGTGCCAGCAGTGAGACAGGGGTTTACCAAGAGACCCAGTACTTC
TRBV6-5	TRBD1	NA	TRBJ1-1	CASSYSQGAHTEAFF	TGTGCCAGCAGTTACTCGCAGGGGGCTCACACTGAAGCTTTCTTT
TRBV27	NA	NA	TRBJ1-4	CASSRKSNEKLFF	TGTGCCAGCAGTCGCAAATCGAATGAAAAACTGTTTTTT
TRBV7-9	NA	few	TRBJ2-7	CATEGTYEQYF	TGTGCCACGGAGGGGACTTACGAGCAGTACTTC
TRBV7-2	NA	NA	TRBJ1-2	CASSVGVANYGYTF	TGTGCCAGCAGCGTGGGGGTAGCTAACTATGGCTACACCTTC
TRBV12-3/TRBV12-4	NA	NA	TRBJ1-5	CASSLAGAGSNQPQHF	TGTGCCAGCAGTTTAGCAGGGGCCGGGAGCAATCAGCCCCAGCATTTT
TRBV6-5	TRBD2	NA	TRBJ2-1	CASVGLAGANEQFF	TGTGCCAGCGTGGGACTAGCGGGAGCTAATGAGCAGTTCTTC
TRBV10-2	NA	few	TRBJ1-2	CASSDVQNSNYGYTF	TGCGCCAGCAGTGACGTTCAGAATTCTAACTATGGCTACACCTTC
TRBV7-8	NA	NA	TRBJ1-6	CASSLGQMNSPLHF	TGTGCCAGCAGCTTAGGACAGATGAATTCACCCCTCCACTTT
TRBV20-1	NA	NA	TRBJ2-3	CSAFGTSGQYF	TGCAGTGCTTTCGGGACATCCGGTCAGTATTTT
TRBV5-1	NA	NA	TRBJ2-3	CASSQDSPGDTQYF	TGCGCCAGCAGCCAGGACTCTCCCGGAGATACGCAGTATTTT
TRBV6-5	TRBD1	NA	TRBJ2-7	CAGSLLPRRDRAYEQYF	TGTGCCGGCAGCCTACTCCCCCGGAGGGACAGGGCGTACGAGCAGTACTTC
TRBV4-1	NA	NA	TRBJ1-2	CASSQLAGTPVNGYTF	TGCGCCAGCAGCCAGCTAGCCGGGACGCCGGTCAATGGCTACACCTTC
TRBV20-1	TRBD1	NA	TRBJ2-3	CSARGTGTMDTQYF	TGCAGTGCTAGAGGGACAGGGACCATGGATACGCAGTATTTT
TRBV9	TRBD1	few	TRBJ2-7	CASNNRDRGYEQYF	TGTGCCAGCAACAACCGGGACAGGGGTTACGAGCAGTACTTC
TRBV5-1	NA	NA	TRBJ2-1	CASSLGNGVHEQFF	TGCGCCAGCAGCTTAGGGAATGGGGTCCATGAGCAGTTCTTC
TRBV6-1	TRBD1	NA	TRBJ2-1	CASSKVGRDRGRYEIPNPFF	TGTGCCAGCAGCAAAGTAGGTCGGGACAGGGGGCGGTATGAGATTCCCAATCCGTTCTTC
TRBV9	NA	NA	TRBJ1-2	CASSVVGAQGGYTF	TGTGCCAGCAGCGTAGTCGGGGCCCAGGGTGGCTACACCTTC
TRBV7-2	TRBD1	NA	TRBJ2-7	CASSLKSRGSRYEQYF	TGTGCCAGCAGCTTAAAATCCAGGGGGAGTCGCTACGAGCAGTACTTC
TRBV25-1	NA	few	TRBJ2-7	CASSDLWTSGEQYF	TGTGCCAGCAGTGATCTTTGGACATCGGGCGAGCAGTACTTC
TRBV6-4	NA	NA	TRBJ2-7	CAKGDKASPYEQYF	TGCGCCAAAGGAGACAAGGCATCCCCCTACGAGCAGTACTTC
TRBV20-1	NA	NA	TRBJ2-7	CSARRANYEQYF	TGCAGTGCTAGAAGGGCAAACTACGAGCAGTACTTC
TRBV29-1	NA	NA	TRBJ1-2	CSVNQLGDNFNYGYTF	TGCAGCGTGAACCAACTGGGAGATAACTTTAACTATGGCTACACCTTC
TRBV29-1	NA	NA	TRBJ1-1	CSVRRQELEAFF	TGCAGCGTTCGTAGACAGGAGCTAGAAGCTTTCTTT
TRBV10-3	NA	few	TRBJ2-3	CAISSGTVTSTDTQYF	TGTGCCATCAGTTCCGGGACGGTCACTAGCACAGATACGCAGTATTTT
TRBV2	NA	NA	TRBJ2-7	CASSDLGGFTSYEQYF	TGTGCCAGCAGTGATTTGGGGGGTTTTACTTCGTATGAGCAGTACTTC
TRBV5-1	TRBD1	few	TRBJ2-5	CASSSTQITGVETQYF	TGCGCCAGCAGCAGTACCCAAATCACAGGGGTAGAGACCCAGTACTTC
TRBV2	NA	NA	TRBJ2-5	CASSEYVETQYF	TGTGCCAGCAGTGAATATGTAGAGACCCAGTACTTC
TRBV20-1	NA	NA	TRBJ2-3	CSARRTGLFSSTDTQYF	TGCAGTGCTCGACGGACGGGATTATTCAGTAGCACAGATACGCAGTATTTT
TRBV6-5	NA	once	TRBJ2-7	CASSYGGGRYNEQYF	TGTGCCAGCAGTTACGGTGGGGGTAGATACAATGAGCAGTACTTC
TRBV7-8	NA	NA	TRBJ1-2	CASSLARKDYGYTF	TGTGCCAGCAGCTTGGCGAGGAAGGACTATGGCTACACCTTC
TRBV6-1	TRBD1	NA	TRBJ1-2	CASTGQGASYGYTF	TGTGCCAGCACGGGACAGGGGGCCTCGTATGGCTACACCTTC
TRBV3-1	TRBD2	NA	TRBJ2-4	CASSQDPGGTYERYF	TGTGCCAGCAGCCAAGATCCGGGGGGAACCTATGAGCGGTACTTC
TRBV29-1	TRBD2	few	TRBJ2-1	CSVEKREVYNEQFF	TGCAGCGTTGAAAAGCGGGAGGTCTACAATGAGCAGTTCTTC
TRBV4-2	TRBD2	NA	TRBJ2-6	CASSLPIAGESSGANVLTF	TGTGCCAGCAGCCTCCCTATAGCGGGGGAAAGCTCTGGGGCCAACGTCCTGACTTTC
TRBV12-3/TRBV12-4	NA	NA	TRBJ2-1	CASSVSFRGGEQFF	TGTGCCAGCAGTGTAAGCTTCAGGGGGGGTGAGCAGTTCTTC
TRBV5-1	NA	few	TRBJ2-3	CASSLDSHTDTQYF	TGCGCCAGCAGCTTGGACAGCCACACAGATACGCAGTATTTT
TRBV5-1	NA	many	TRBJ2-5	CASSLSTSLETQYF	TGCGCCAGCAGCTTGTCTACTAGTCTGGAGACCCAGTACTTC
TRBV11-2	NA	NA	TRBJ1-3	CASSTPWTVASGHTIYF	TGTGCCAGCAGCACTCCTTGGACAGTCGCCTCTGGACACACCATATATTTT
TRBV27	NA	NA	TRBJ1-2	CASSPPGGSNYGYTF	TGTGCCAGCAGCCCCCCGGGGGGTTCTAACTATGGCTACACCTTC
TRBV28	NA	NA	TRBJ1-1	CASSFPAINTEAFF	TGTGCCAGCAGTTTCCCAGCCATCAACACTGAAGCTTTCTTT